A selection of T cell receptor beta chains follows, all from one sample in a study of identifying expanded T cells in peripheral blood. TCRdb's copy holds only in-frame clones and misses some; the assay was immunoSEQ multiplex PCR. Of more than 90,000 clones detected, about 83% appear once; the ten largest clones hold approximately 17%. Input material: blood. These receptors all come from a person between 18 and 70 years old in good health. CDR3s include the opening cysteine and the closing phenylalanine or tryptophan. Fields, in order: clone size, J gene, V gene, D gene, CDR3 protein, CDR3 DNA. The D gene is left open where the match is weak. Where a row states a size, it is once, few, many or the class of an expanded clone; other rows omit it.

NA	TRBJ1-4	TRBV7-2	NA	CASSPVGLDEKLFF	TGTGCCAGCAGCCCAGTAGGGCTAGATGAAAAACTGTTTTTT
NA	TRBJ2-7	TRBV20-1	NA	CSAPEQYF	TGCAGTGCCCCCGAGCAGTACTTC
once	TRBJ2-7	TRBV7-2	NA	CASSLGARYEQYF	TGTGCCAGCAGCTTAGGGGCGAGGTACGAGCAGTACTTC
NA	TRBJ2-3	TRBV5-6	NA	CASSGYTDTQYF	TGTGCCAGCAGCGGGTACACAGATACGCAGTATTTT
NA	TRBJ2-5	TRBV2	NA	CASSVGSPARETQYF	TGTGCCAGCAGTGTAGGCTCCCCTGCCCGGGAGACCCAGTACTTC
NA	TRBJ2-5	TRBV19	TRBD2	CASRSGGLQETQYF	TGTGCCAGTCGTAGCGGGGGCCTCCAAGAGACCCAGTACTTC
NA	TRBJ2-1	TRBV27	TRBD1	CASSWVGTGDHNEQFF	TGTGCCAGCAGTTGGGTGGGGACAGGGGACCACAATGAGCAGTTCTTC
NA	TRBJ1-1	TRBV7-2	TRBD1	CASSAKGAGGGGTEAFF	TGTGCCAGCAGCGCTAAAGGGGCAGGGGGCGGGGGCACTGAAGCTTTCTTT
NA	TRBJ2-2	TRBV13	NA	CASRRGGDTGELFF	TGTGCCAGCAGAAGGGGGGGGGACACCGGGGAGCTGTTTTTT
NA	TRBJ1-2	TRBV2	NA	CASSPDSYYGYTF	TGTGCCAGCAGTCCAGACAGCTACTATGGCTACACCTTC
NA	TRBJ2-7	TRBV6-5	NA	CASSYLAGIDYEQYF	TGTGCCAGCAGTTACCTTGCAGGGATCGACTACGAGCAGTACTTC
NA	TRBJ2-5	TRBV2	TRBD2	CASSPTSGGQGAQYF	TGTGCCAGCAGTCCCACTAGCGGGGGGCAGGGGGCCCAGTACTTC
NA	TRBJ2-2	TRBV11-1	NA	CASSQDYTGELFF	TGTGCCAGCAGCCAGGATTACACCGGGGAGCTGTTTTTT
NA	TRBJ1-6	TRBV4-1	NA	CASSQGTLTATYNSPLHF	TGCGCCAGCAGCCAAGGGACACTTACTGCTACCTATAATTCACCCCTCCACTTT
NA	TRBJ2-5	TRBV13	TRBD1	CASSLQGAETQYF	TGTGCCAGCAGCTTGCAGGGGGCCGAGACCCAGTACTTC
NA	TRBJ2-7	TRBV11-2	NA	CASSFTRYEQYF	TGTGCCAGCAGCTTTACCCGGTACGAGCAGTACTTC
NA	TRBJ1-4	TRBV30	NA	CAWRQSDADEKLFF	TGTGCCTGGAGACAAAGCGACGCTGATGAAAAACTGTTTTTT
NA	TRBJ2-7	TRBV27	NA	CASSLRGSPSYEQYF	TGTGCCAGCAGTTTAAGGGGTTCGCCCTCCTACGAGCAGTACTTC
NA	TRBJ2-7	TRBV28	TRBD1	CASKGQRNYEQYF	TGTGCCAGCAAGGGACAGCGTAACTACGAGCAGTACTTC
NA	TRBJ2-1	TRBV9	NA	CASSVAAPNSKGEQFF	TGTGCCAGCAGCGTAGCGGCGCCCAATTCCAAGGGTGAGCAGTTCTTC
NA	TRBJ2-7	TRBV28	TRBD2	CASSLRDRVSGGYEQYF	TGTGCCAGCAGTTTGAGGGATCGGGTCAGCGGGGGATACGAGCAGTACTTC
NA	TRBJ1-6	TRBV11-3	TRBD1	CASSYGQGSSYNSPLHF	TGTGCCAGCAGCTACGGACAGGGAAGCTCCTATAATTCACCCCTCCACTTT
NA	TRBJ2-5	TRBV7-2	TRBD2	CASSPGTSGGRMQETQYF	TGTGCCAGCAGCCCCGGGACTAGCGGGGGCCGTATGCAAGAGACCCAGTACTTC
NA	TRBJ2-3	TRBV7-2	NA	CASSLRGAGTDTQYF	TGTGCCAGCAGCTTAAGGGGAGCAGGCACAGATACGCAGTATTTT
once	TRBJ2-4	TRBV7-2	NA	CASSLASFLSNIQYF	TGTGCCAGCAGCTTAGCGTCGTTTTTATCGAACATTCAGTACTTC
NA	TRBJ2-7	TRBV28	NA	CASSLVSTYEQYF	TGTGCCAGCAGTTTGGTAAGCACCTACGAGCAGTACTTC
NA	TRBJ2-3	TRBV6-5	TRBD1	CASSSQGARTQYF	TGTGCCAGCAGTTCACAGGGGGCCCGTACGCAGTATTTT
NA	TRBJ2-1	TRBV7-8	TRBD2	CASSLALAGTSPENSYNEQFF	TGTGCCAGCAGCTTGGCCTTAGCGGGGACAAGCCCTGAAAACTCCTACAATGAGCAGTTCTTC
NA	TRBJ1-2	TRBV7-8	TRBD1	CASSLHLSGQGIYGYTF	TGTGCCAGCAGCTTACACTTGTCGGGACAGGGGATCTATGGCTACACCTTC
once	TRBJ2-7	TRBV6-5	NA	CASSLAPGSGYEQYF	TGTGCCAGCAGTCTCGCTCCAGGGTCAGGCTACGAGCAGTACTTC
NA	TRBJ2-3	TRBV30	TRBD2	CAFLAGVADTQYF	TGTGCCTTTCTAGCGGGGGTGGCAGATACGCAGTATTTT
NA	TRBJ1-1	TRBV10-3	NA	CAIRRLQEMNTEAFF	TGTGCCATCAGGCGGTTACAGGAGATGAACACTGAAGCTTTCTTT
once	TRBJ1-6	TRBV15	NA	CATGPGFGSPLHF	TGTGCCACCGGGCCAGGGTTTGGGTCACCCCTCCACTTT
NA	TRBJ2-5	TRBV4-3	NA	CASSQQTGQETQYF	TGCGCCAGCAGCCAACAAACAGGGCAAGAGACCCAGTACTTC
NA	TRBJ2-7	TRBV4-3	NA	CASSQVVWKGHPNYEQYF	TGCGCCAGCAGCCAGGTGGTTTGGAAGGGCCACCCGAACTACGAGCAGTACTTC
NA	TRBJ2-7	TRBV6-6	TRBD2	CASSYVGLDYSYEQYF	TGTGCCAGCAGTTACGTTGGACTAGACTACTCCTACGAGCAGTACTTC